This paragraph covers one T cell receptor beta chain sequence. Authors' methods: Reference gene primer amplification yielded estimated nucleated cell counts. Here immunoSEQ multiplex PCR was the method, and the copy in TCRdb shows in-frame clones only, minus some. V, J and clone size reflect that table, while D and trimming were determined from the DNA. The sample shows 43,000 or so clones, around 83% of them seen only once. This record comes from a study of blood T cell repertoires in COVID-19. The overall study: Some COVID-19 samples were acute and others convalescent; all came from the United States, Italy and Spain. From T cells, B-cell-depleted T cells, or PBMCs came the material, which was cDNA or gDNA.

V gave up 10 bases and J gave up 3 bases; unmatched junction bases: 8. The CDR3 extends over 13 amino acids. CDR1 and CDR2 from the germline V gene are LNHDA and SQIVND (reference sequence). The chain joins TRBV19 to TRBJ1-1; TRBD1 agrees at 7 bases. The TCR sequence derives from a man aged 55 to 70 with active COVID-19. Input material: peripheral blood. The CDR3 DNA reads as TGTGCCAACCGGGACAGAGGGGACACTGAAGCTTTCTTT. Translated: CANRDRGDTEAFF.